This T cell receptor (beta chain) is drawn from a study of Ad26.COV2.S vaccination and SARS-CoV-2 variants. The wider study: Ad26.COV2.S, an intramuscular injection, was given once or twice 56 days apart.

This clone was observed a single time. Measured with immunoSEQ multiplex PCR; TCRdb has only the in-frame clones, and not every one. The repertoire includes more than 300,000 clones, around 90% of them detected once, and about 6.4% sits in the top ten. Sample treatment: roughly 19 received Ad26.COV2.S at low or high dose, single or two shots; roughly five received placebo; per-sample allocation not given. Day 63 after the first vaccine or placebo injection was the time point for sampling. An adult of 18-55 years in Boston served as donor. The V end was cut by 5 bases, the J end by 4 bases, with 11 bases between. Looked up from germline, CDR1 is MNHEY and CDR2 is SVGEGT. CDR3 length equals 13 residues.

The input for sequencing was peripheral blood, taken in a trial of Ad26.COV2.S vaccine versus placebo. The sequence was collected from a person aged 18 to 65 who received the Ad26.COV2.S COVID-19 vaccine or a placebo. This chain uses TRBV6-2 or TRBV6-3 with TRBJ1-2; D remains unclear. Here the CDR3 DNA reads TGTGCCAGCAGTGTAGGGCGAATCTATGGCTACACCTTC. Encoded protein: CASSVGRIYGYTF.